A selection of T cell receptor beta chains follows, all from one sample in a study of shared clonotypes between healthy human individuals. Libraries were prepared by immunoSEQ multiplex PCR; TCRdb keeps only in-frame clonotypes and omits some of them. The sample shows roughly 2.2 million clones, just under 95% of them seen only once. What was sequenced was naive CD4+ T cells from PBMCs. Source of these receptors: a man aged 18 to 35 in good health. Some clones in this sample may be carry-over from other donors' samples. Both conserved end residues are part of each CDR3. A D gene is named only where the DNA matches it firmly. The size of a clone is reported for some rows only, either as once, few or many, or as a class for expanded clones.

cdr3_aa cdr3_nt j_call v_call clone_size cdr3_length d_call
CASSLSGEKLFF TGTGCCAGTAGTCTTTCAGGGGAAAAACTGTTTTTT TRBJ1-4 TRBV19 few 12 .
CASSFEGTYRDF TGTGCCAGCAGTTTTGAGGGGACCTATCGAGACTTC TRBJ2-7 TRBV28 . 12 .
CASSLGQPPTQYF TGTGCCAGCAGTTTAGGACAACCGCCGACCCAGTACTTC TRBJ2-5 TRBV28 . 13 .
CASSDNVLTGTDTQYF TGTGCCAGCAGTGATAACGTGCTAACGGGTACAGATACGCAGTATTTT TRBJ2-3 TRBV28 . 16 .
CASSTGYDIQYF TGTGCCAGCTCAACAGGGTATGACATTCAGTACTTC TRBJ2-4 TRBV2 . 12 .
CASGPLGYEQYF TGTGCCAGCGGCCCCTTGGGCTACGAGCAGTACTTC TRBJ2-7 TRBV7-9 . 12 .
CASSPGRSSYEQYF TGTGCCAGCTCACCTGGACGGAGCTCCTACGAGCAGTACTTC TRBJ2-7 TRBV18 . 14 .
CASSFSRTSDYNEQFF TGTGCCAGCAGCTTCAGTCGGACTAGCGACTACAATGAGCAGTTCTTC TRBJ2-1 TRBV5-6 . 16 TRBD2
CASSLSGIAKNIQYF TGTGCCAGCAGTTTATCGGGGATAGCCAAAAACATTCAGTACTTC TRBJ2-4 TRBV27 . 15 .
CASSLEGNSYNEQFF TGCGCCAGCAGCTTGGAGGGGAACTCCTACAATGAGCAGTTCTTC TRBJ2-1 TRBV5-1 . 15 .
CASSAGQGDLNTEAFF TGTGCCAGCAGCGCAGGACAGGGGGATTTGAACACTGAAGCTTTCTTT TRBJ1-1 TRBV11-2 . 16 TRBD1
CASTLEAGELFF TGTGCCAGCACTTTGGAGGCCGGGGAGCTGTTTTTT TRBJ2-2 TRBV28 . 12 .
CASSSGDNDEKLFF TGTGCCAGCAGTTCTGGGGACAACGATGAAAAACTGTTTTTT TRBJ1-4 TRBV28 once 14 .
CASSKISQETQYF TGTGCCAGCAGCAAAATATCACAAGAGACCCAGTACTTC TRBJ2-5 TRBV7-3 few 13 .
CASSKGDQPQHF TGTGCCAGCAGTAAGGGGGATCAGCCCCAGCATTTT TRBJ1-5 TRBV6-6 . 12 .
CASSSPQGVSNYGYTF TGCGCCAGCAGCTCTCCACAGGGGGTCTCTAACTATGGCTACACCTTC TRBJ1-2 TRBV5-1 once 16 TRBD1
CASSFRGSPNYGYTF TGTGCCAGCAGTTTCCGGGGTAGCCCTAACTATGGCTACACCTTC TRBJ1-2 TRBV7-2 . 15 .
CASSSTEGRNTEAFF TGTGCCAGCAGCAGCACGGAGGGCCGGAACACTGAAGCTTTCTTT TRBJ1-1 TRBV6-5 . 15 .
CSATGRKTQYF TGCAGTGCTACTGGCCGAAAGACCCAGTACTTC TRBJ2-5 TRBV20-1 . 11 .
CSVAARVGGTEAFF TGCAGCGTTGCCGCGAGGGTCGGGGGCACTGAAGCTTTCTTT TRBJ1-1 TRBV29-1 . 14 .
CASSLQGANEQFF TGTGCCAGCAGCCTACAGGGGGCTAATGAGCAGTTCTTC TRBJ2-1 TRBV7-8 . 13 TRBD1
CASRWTPNYGYTF TGTGCCAGCAGGTGGACACCGAACTATGGCTACACCTTC TRBJ1-2 TRBV28 . 13 .
CASIIRAGVSPNEQFF TGTGCCAGCATCATACGGGCGGGAGTTTCACCAAATGAGCAGTTCTTC TRBJ2-1 TRBV7-2 . 16 TRBD2
CAWSVRAGSFF TGTGCCTGGAGTGTACGGGCAGGGTCTTTCTTT TRBJ1-1 TRBV30 few 11 .
CASSFVGGPYNEQFF TGTGCCAGCTCATTCGTCGGGGGCCCCTACAATGAGCAGTTCTTC TRBJ2-1 TRBV18 . 15 .
CASSQTGELRELFF TGTGCCAGCAGCCAAACAGGGGAGTTGCGGGAACTGTTTTTT TRBJ1-4 TRBV5-6 few 14 TRBD1
CASSWDSSNEQFF TGCGCCAGCAGCTGGGACTCCAGCAATGAGCAGTTCTTC TRBJ2-1 TRBV5-1 . 13 .
CAWATLHNEQFF TGTGCCTGGGCCACCCTCCACAATGAGCAGTTCTTC TRBJ2-1 TRBV30 . 12 .
CASSPDRVPEAFF TGTGCCAGCAGCCCCGACAGGGTTCCTGAAGCTTTCTTT TRBJ1-1 TRBV5-4 . 13 TRBD1
CASSENTLSDEQFF TGTGCCAGCAGTGAAAATACCCTTTCGGATGAGCAGTTCTTC TRBJ2-1 TRBV2 . 14 .
CASSISTARFNQPQHF TGTGCCAGCTCAATCTCAACAGCGCGATTCAATCAGCCCCAGCATTTT TRBJ1-5 TRBV18 . 16 .
CASSLGGNWETQYF TGTGCCAGCAGCTTAGGGGGAAATTGGGAGACCCAGTACTTC TRBJ2-5 TRBV7-2 . 14 .
CASSSPRGMNTEAFF TGTGCCAGCAGTTCCCCGCGGGGCATGAACACTGAAGCTTTCTTT TRBJ1-1 TRBV28 . 15 .
CASSLGATSGRAETQYF TGTGCCAGCAGCTTAGGGGCGACTAGCGGGAGAGCAGAGACCCAGTACTTC TRBJ2-5 TRBV7-7 . 17 TRBD2
CASSLRQHFNQPQHF TGTGCCAGCAGTTTAAGGCAGCACTTCAATCAGCCCCAGCATTTT TRBJ1-5 TRBV28 . 15 .
CSVGGGPYNEQFF TGCAGCGTGGGGGGAGGGCCCTACAATGAGCAGTTCTTC TRBJ2-1 TRBV29-1 . 13 TRBD2
CASSPTGAPDNQPQHF TGTGCCAGCTCACCAACGGGGGCCCCCGACAATCAGCCCCAGCATTTT TRBJ1-5 TRBV18 . 16 .
CVSTHAYGYTF TGTGTCAGCACCCATGCCTATGGCTACACCTTC TRBJ1-2 TRBV28 . 11 .
CSVPKSDRWNTEAFF TGCAGCGTCCCTAAGTCCGACAGGTGGAACACTGAAGCTTTCTTT TRBJ1-1 TRBV29-1 few 15 .
CASSLTSSGKEQFF TGTGCCAGCAGCCTCACGTCTAGCGGGAAAGAGCAGTTCTTC TRBJ2-1 TRBV11-2 . 14 TRBD2
CASSEAGAGSSPDTQYF TGTGCCAGCAGTGAAGCTGGTGCGGGGAGCAGCCCAGATACGCAGTATTTT TRBJ2-3 TRBV2 . 17 .
CASKLQGSNYGYTF TGTGCCAGCAAACTCCAGGGGTCAAACTATGGCTACACCTTC TRBJ1-2 TRBV28 . 14 .